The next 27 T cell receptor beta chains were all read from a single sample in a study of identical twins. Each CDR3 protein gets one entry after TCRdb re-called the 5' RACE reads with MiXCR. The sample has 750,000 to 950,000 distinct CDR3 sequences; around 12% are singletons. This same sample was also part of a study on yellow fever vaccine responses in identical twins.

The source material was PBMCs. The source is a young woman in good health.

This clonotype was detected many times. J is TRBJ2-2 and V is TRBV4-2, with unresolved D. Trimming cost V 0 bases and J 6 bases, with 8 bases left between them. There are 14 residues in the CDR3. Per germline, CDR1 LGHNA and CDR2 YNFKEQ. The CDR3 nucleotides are TGTGCCAGCAGCCAAGACAACGATCCCGGGGAGCTGTTTTTT. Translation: CASSQDNDPGELFF.

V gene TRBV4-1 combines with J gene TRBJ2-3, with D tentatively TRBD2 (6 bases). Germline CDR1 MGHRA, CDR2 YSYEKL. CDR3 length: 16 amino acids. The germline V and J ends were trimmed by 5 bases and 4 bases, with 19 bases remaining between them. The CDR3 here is CASSWSSAGGPDTQYF. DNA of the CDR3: TGCGCCAGCAGCTGGTCCTCAGCCGGAGGGCCAGATACGCAGTATTTT.

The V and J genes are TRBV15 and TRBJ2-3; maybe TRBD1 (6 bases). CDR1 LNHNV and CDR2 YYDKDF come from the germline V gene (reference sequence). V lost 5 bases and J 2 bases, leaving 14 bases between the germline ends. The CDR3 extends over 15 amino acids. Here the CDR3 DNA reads TGTGCCACCAGCCGCCGGGACACCTACACAGATACGCAGTATTTT. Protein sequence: CATSRRDTYTDTQYF.

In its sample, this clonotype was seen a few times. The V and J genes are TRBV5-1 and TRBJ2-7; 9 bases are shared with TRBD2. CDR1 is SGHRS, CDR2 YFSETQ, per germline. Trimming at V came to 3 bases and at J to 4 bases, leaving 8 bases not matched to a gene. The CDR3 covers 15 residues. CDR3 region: CASSSHSGSTYEQYF. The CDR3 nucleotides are TGCGCCAGCAGCTCCCATAGCGGGAGCACATACGAGCAGTACTTC.

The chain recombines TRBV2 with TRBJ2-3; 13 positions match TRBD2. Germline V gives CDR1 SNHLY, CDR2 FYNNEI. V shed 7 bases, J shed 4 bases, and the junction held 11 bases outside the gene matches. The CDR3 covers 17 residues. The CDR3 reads CASTPRTSGSWADTQYF. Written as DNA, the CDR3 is TGTGCCAGCACTCCACGGACTAGCGGGAGTTGGGCAGATACGCAGTATTTT.

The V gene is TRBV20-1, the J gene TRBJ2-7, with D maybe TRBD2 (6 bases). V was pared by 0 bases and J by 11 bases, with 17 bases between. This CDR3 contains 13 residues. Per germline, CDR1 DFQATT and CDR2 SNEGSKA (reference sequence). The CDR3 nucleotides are TGCAGTGCTAGAGAGGCGGCCGCGGGAATTGAGTACGTC. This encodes CSAREAAAGIEYV.

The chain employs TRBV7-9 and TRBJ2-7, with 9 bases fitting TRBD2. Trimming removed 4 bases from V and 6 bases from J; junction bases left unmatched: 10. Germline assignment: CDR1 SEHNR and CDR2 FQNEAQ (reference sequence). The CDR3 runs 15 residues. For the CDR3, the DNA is TGTGCCAGCAGCTCCCCTCGTAGCGGGAGAAGCGAGCAGTACTTC. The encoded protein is CASSSPRSGRSEQYF. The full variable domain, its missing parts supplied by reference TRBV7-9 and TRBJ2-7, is DTGVSQNPRHKITKRGQNVTFRCDPISEHNRLYWYRQTLGQGPEFLTYFQNEAQLEKSRLLSDRFSAERPKGSFSTLEIQRTEQGDSAMYLCASSSPRSGRSEQYFGPGTRLTVT.

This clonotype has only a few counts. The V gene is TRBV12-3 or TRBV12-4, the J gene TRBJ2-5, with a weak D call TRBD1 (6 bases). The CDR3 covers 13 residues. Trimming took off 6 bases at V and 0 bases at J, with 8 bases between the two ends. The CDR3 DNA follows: TGTGCCAGCAGGGGGACAAACCAAGAGACCCAGTACTTC. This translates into CASRGTNQETQYF.

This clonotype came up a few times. CDR3 nucleotides: TGCGCCAGCAGCCCCGGGGGGGGGGCAAGGTATGAGCAGTTCTTC. The encoded protein is CASSPGGGARYEQFF. The V call is TRBV5-1, the J call TRBJ2-1, with 8 bases lining up with TRBD2. The CDR3 is made up of 15 amino acids. CDR1 SGHRS and CDR2 YFSETQ come from the germline V gene. V was clipped by 4 bases and J by 8 bases; unmatched bases: 11.

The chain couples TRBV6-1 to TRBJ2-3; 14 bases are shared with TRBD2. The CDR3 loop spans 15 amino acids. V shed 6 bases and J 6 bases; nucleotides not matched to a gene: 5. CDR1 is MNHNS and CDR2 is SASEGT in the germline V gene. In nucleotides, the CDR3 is TGTGCCAGCAGGACTAGCGGGGGGGCAGGGGATACGCAGTATTTT. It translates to CASRTSGGAGDTQYF.

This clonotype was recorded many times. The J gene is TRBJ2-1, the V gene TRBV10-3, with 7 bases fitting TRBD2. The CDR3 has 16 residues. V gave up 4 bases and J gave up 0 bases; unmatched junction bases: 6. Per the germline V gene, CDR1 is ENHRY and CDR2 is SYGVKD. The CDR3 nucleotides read TGTGCCATCAGTGTAGTCGGGGGGAGCTCCTACAATGAGCAGTTCTTC. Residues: CAISVVGGSSYNEQFF.

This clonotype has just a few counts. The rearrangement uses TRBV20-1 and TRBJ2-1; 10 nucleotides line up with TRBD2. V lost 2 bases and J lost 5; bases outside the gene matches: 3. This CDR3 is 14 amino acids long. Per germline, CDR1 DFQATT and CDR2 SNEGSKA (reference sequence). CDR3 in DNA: TGCAGTGCTAGACGGCTAGCGGGGGACAATGAGCAGTTCTTC. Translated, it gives CSARRLAGDNEQFF.

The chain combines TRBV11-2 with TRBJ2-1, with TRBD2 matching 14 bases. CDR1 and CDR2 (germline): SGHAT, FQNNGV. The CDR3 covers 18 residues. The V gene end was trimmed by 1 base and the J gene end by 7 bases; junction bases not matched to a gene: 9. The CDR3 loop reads CASSLGPTSGRARNEQFF. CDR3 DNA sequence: TGTGCCAGCAGCTTAGGACCGACTAGCGGGAGGGCCCGGAATGAGCAGTTCTTC.

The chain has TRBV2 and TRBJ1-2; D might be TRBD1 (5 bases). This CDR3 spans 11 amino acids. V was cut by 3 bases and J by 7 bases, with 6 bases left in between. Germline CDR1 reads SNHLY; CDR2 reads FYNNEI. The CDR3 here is CASSDRVGYTF. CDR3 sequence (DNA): TGTGCCAGCAGTGACAGGGTTGGCTACACCTTC.

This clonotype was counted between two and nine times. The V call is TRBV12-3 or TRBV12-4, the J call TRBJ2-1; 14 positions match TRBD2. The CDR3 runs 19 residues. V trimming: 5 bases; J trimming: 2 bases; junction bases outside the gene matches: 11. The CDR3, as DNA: TGTGCCAGCAGTCACCTGGGACTAGCGGGAGAGGGGACCTACAATGAGCAGTTCTTC. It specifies CASSHLGLAGEGTYNEQFF.

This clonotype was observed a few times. The CDR3, as DNA: TGCAGCGCTCTGCCCTTGGTCCTCACAGATACGCAGTATTTT. This sequence encodes CSALPLVLTDTQYF. The chain combines TRBV29-1 with TRBJ2-3, with D hard to call. There are 14 residues in the CDR3. V was cut by 7 bases and J by 2 bases, with 16 bases left in between. Germline CDR1 is SQVTM and CDR2 is ANQGSEA.

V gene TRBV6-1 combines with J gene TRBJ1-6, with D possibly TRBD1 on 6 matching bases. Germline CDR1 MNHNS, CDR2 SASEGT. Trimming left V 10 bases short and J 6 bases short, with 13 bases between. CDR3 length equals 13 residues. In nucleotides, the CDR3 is TGTGCCACAGGGGACAATGTTAATTCACCCCTCCACTTT. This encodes CATGDNVNSPLHF.

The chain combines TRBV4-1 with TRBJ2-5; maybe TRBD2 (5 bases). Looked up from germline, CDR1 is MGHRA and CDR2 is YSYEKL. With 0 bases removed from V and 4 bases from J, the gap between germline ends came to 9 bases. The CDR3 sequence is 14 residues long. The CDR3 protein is CASSQDSSRETQYF. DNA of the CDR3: TGCGCCAGCAGCCAAGATTCTAGCAGAGAGACCCAGTACTTC.

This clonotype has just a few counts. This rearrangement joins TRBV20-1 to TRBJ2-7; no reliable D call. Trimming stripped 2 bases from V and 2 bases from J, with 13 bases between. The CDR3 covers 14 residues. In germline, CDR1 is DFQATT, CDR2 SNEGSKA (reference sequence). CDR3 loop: CSARHLRSTYEQYF. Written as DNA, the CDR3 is TGCAGTGCTAGACACCTACGGTCAACCTACGAGCAGTACTTC.

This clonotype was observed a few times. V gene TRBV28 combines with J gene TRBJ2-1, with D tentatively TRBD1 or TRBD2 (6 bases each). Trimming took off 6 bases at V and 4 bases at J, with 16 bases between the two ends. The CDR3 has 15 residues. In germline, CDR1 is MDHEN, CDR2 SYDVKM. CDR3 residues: CASSLKRGVYNEQFF. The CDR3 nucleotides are TGTGCCAGCAGCCTGAAAAGGGGGGTATACAATGAGCAGTTCTTC.

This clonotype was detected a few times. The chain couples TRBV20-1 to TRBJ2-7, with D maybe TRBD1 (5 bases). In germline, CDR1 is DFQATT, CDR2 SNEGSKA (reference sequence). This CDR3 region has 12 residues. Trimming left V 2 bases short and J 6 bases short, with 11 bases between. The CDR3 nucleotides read TGCAGTGCTAGAAAGGGGCTTGGCGAGCAGTACTTC. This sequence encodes CSARKGLGEQYF.

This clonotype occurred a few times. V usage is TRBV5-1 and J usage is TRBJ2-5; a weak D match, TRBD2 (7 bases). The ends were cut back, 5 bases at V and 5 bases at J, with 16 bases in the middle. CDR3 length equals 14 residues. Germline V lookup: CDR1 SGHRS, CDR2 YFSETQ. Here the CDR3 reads CASSTPQGGETQYF. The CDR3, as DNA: TGCGCCAGCAGTACTCCACAGGGAGGGGAGACCCAGTACTTC.

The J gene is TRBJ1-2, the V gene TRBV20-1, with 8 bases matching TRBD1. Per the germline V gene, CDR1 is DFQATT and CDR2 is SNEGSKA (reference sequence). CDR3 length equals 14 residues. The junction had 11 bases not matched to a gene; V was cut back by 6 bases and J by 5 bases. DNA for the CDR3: TGCAGTGCGGAGGACAGGGAGAGTTCGTATGGCTACACCTTC. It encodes CSAEDRESSYGYTF.

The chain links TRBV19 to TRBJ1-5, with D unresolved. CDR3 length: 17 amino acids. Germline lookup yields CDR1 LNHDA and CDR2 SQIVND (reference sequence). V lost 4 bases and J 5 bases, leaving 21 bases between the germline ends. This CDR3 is CASSTDHTAAAYQPQHF. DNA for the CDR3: TGTGCCAGTAGTACAGACCACACAGCGGCAGCCTATCAGCCCCAGCATTTT.

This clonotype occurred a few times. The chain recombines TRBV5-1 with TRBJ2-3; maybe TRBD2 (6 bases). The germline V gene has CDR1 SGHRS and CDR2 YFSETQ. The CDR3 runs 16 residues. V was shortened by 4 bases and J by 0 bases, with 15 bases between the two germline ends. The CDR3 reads CASSPTPGTSTDTQYF. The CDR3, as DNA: TGCGCCAGCAGCCCAACTCCCGGGACTAGCACAGATACGCAGTATTTT. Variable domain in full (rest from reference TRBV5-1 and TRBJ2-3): KAGVTQTPRYLIKTRGQQVTLSCSPISGHRSVSWYQQTPGQGLQFLFEYFSETQRNKGNFPGRFSGRQFSNSRSEMNVSTLELGDSALYLCASSPTPGTSTDTQYFGPGTRLTVL.

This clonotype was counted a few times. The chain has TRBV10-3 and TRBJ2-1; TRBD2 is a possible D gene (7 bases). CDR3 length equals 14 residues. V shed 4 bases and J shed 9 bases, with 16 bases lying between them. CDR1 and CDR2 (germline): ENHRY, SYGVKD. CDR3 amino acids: CAISGQVTGGEQFF. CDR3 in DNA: TGTGCCATCAGTGGACAGGTGACGGGGGGTGAGCAGTTCTTC.

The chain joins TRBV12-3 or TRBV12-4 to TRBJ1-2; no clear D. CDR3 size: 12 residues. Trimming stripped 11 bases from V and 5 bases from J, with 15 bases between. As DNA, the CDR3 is TGTGCCTCCATGCCCCCGATTTATGGCTACACCTTC. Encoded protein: CASMPPIYGYTF.